This T cell receptor beta chain was sequenced for a study of TIL therapy for anti-PD-1-resistant metastatic lung cancer. Looking at the study overall: Four tumors were EGFR-mutant and two were ALK-rearranged.

Germline V lookup: CDR1 SGHDT, CDR2 YYEEEE. The CDR3 runs 14 residues. V shed 1 base and J shed 3 bases, with 10 bases lying between them. The immunoSEQ assay was v3. Libraries were sequenced to 1.5 million to 2.5 million read pairs (survey) or roughly 4.5-6 million (deep). TCRdb's table, derived via immunoSEQ multiplex PCR, lists solely in-frame clones and lacks some. Here the sample spans more than 45,000 clones, roughly 84% being singletons. The time point was: pre-treatment sample, taken before nivolumab and TIL therapy. The rearrangement links TRBV5-6 to TRBJ1-2, with D perhaps TRBD1 (5 bases). The sample here was blood, taken at baseline. The sequence was collected from a person aged 25 to 85 with non-small cell lung cancer. The CDR3 DNA sequence: TGTGCCAGCAGCTTGTCTCAGGGCCACTATGGCTACACCTTC. It is translated as CASSLSQGHYGYTF.